The 4 T cell receptor beta chains below come from one sample, sequenced in a study of blood T cell repertoires in COVID-19. Sequencing used immunoSEQ multiplex PCR; TCRdb keeps in-frame clones, though not all of them. The sample contains around 82,000 clones, approximately 89% of which appear only once. The sequenced sample consisted of peripheral blood. The receptor source for this set is a man aged 65 to 85 with active or convalescent COVID-19.

Note on this clone: Relative to the germline gene, one junction end is altered; a read error may explain this. This chain's CDR3 is CSSSRDRNYGYTF. In nucleotides, the CDR3 is TGTTCCAGCAGCCGGGACAGAAACTATGGCTACACCTTC. J is TRBJ1-2 and V is TRBV5-6; 7 positions match TRBD1. The germline V gene encodes CDR1 SGHDT and CDR2 YYEEEE. The CDR3 spans 13 residues.

The chain has TRBV5-1 and TRBJ1-4; a possible D gene is TRBD1 (5 bases). V was clipped by 0 bases and J by 8 bases, with 11 bases between them. The germline V gene has CDR1 SGHRS and CDR2 YFSETQ. The length of the CDR3 is 14 residues. The CDR3 loop reads CASSLGQGGEKLFF. CDR3 DNA sequence: TGCGCCAGCAGCTTGGGCCAGGGAGGGGAAAAACTGTTTTTT.

This clone has only one observation. The chain uses TRBV5-1 and TRBJ2-3, with 9 bases aligning to TRBD2. This CDR3 spans 16 amino acids. From germline, CDR1 is SGHRS and CDR2 YFSETQ. Trimming at V came to 4 bases and at J to 1 base, leaving 7 bases not matched to a gene. DNA for the CDR3: TGCGCCAGCAGCGATCCTTCTAGCGGGGGCACAGATACGCAGTATTTT. Its protein is CASSDPSSGGTDTQYF.

V is TRBV28 and J is TRBJ2-7; D is undetermined. With 7 bases removed from V and 2 bases from J, the gap between germline ends came to 15 bases. Germline CDR1 reads MDHEN; CDR2 reads SYDVKM. The CDR3 is made up of 14 amino acids. The CDR3 loop reads CASTPAWRPYEQYF. DNA of the CDR3: TGTGCCAGCACCCCGGCGTGGCGGCCCTACGAGCAGTACTTC.